One and the same sample provided the 20 T cell receptor beta chains below, sequenced in a study of post-analysis software for immune sequencing data. Study observations and caveats: Included in a set of roughly 5 TRBV segments more frequent in patients than controls were TRBV5-6, TRBV5-1 and TRBV20-1.

For these receptors, no antigen is known. Each TCR beta cDNA library carried unique molecular identifiers. A single record per CDR3 protein comes from TCRdb applying MiXCR to the PCR reads. Of fewer than 600,000 distinct CDR3 sequences in the sample, under 55% are singletons; the top ten hold about 12%. The specimen sequenced was blood. These receptors were taken from a girl aged 10-17 years with multiple sclerosis.

This clonotype occurred a few times. This chain uses TRBV7-2 with TRBJ1-2; D not certain. This CDR3 has 10 amino acids. CDR1 and CDR2 (germline): SGHTA, FQGNSA. Deletions cut 1 base from V and 11 bases from J, with 5 bases between. CDR3 sequence reads: CASSLGWYTF. The CDR3 nucleotides read TGTGCCAGCAGCTTAGGCTGGTACACCTTC.

This clonotype has a handful of counts. This chain joins TRBV5-6 and TRBJ2-5; 7 bases match TRBD1. V lost 4 bases to trimming and J lost 2 bases; unmatched junction nucleotides: 8. This CDR3 is built from 15 residues. Germline CDR1 reads SGHDT; CDR2 reads YYEEEE. The CDR3 DNA reads TGTGCCAGCAGCGTAGACAGGGAAACTCAAGAGACCCAGTACTTC. Translating it yields CASSVDRETQETQYF. The full variable domain, its missing parts supplied by reference TRBV5-6 and TRBJ2-5, is DAGVTQSPTHLIKTRGQQVTLRCSPKSGHDTVSWYQQALGQGPQFIFQYYEEEERQRGNFPDRFSGHQFPNYSSELNVNALLLGDSALYLCASSVDRETQETQYFGPGTRLLVL.

The rearrangement links TRBV5-1 to TRBJ2-2; D may be TRBD2 (6 bases). Trimming removed 5 bases from V and 1 base from J, with 12 bases in between. This CDR3 comprises 15 residues. Germline lookup yields CDR1 SGHRS and CDR2 YFSETQ. CDR3 sequence: CASRLAQENTGELFF. The CDR3 DNA is TGCGCCAGCAGACTAGCACAAGAGAACACCGGGGAGCTGTTTTTT. Full variable domain (remainder filled in from reference TRBV5-1 and TRBJ2-2): KAGVTQTPRYLIKTRGQQVTLSCSPISGHRSVSWYQQTPGQGLQFLFEYFSETQRNKGNFPGRFSGRQFSNSRSEMNVSTLELGDSALYLCASRLAQENTGELFFGEGSRLTVL.

The V and J genes are TRBV13 and TRBJ2-7; TRBD2 matches at 9 bases. The CDR3 consists of 18 residues. J was trimmed by 5 bases and V by 3 bases; bases with no gene match: 17. Germline V gives CDR1 PRHDT, CDR2 FYEKMQ (reference sequence). CDR3 nucleotide sequence: TGTGCCAGCAGCTTCGCTCTAGCGGGACTACCACACGGGGACGAGCAGTACTTC. Translating it yields CASSFALAGLPHGDEQYF.

The V gene is TRBV29-1, the J gene TRBJ2-7, with 10 positions matching TRBD2. J was trimmed by 0 bases and V by 3 bases; bases with no gene match: 2. Germline CDR1 reads SQVTM; CDR2 reads ANQGSEA. This CDR3 has 14 amino acids. CDR3 sequence (DNA): TGCAGCGTTGAGCTAGCGGGAGTCTCCTACGAGCAGTACTTC. Its protein is CSVELAGVSYEQYF.

This clonotype was seen more than once but under ten times. The rearrangement links TRBV27 to TRBJ2-6, with a possible D match to TRBD2 (5 bases). The CDR3 is made up of 15 amino acids. CDR1 and CDR2 from the germline V gene are MNHEY and SMNVEV (reference sequence). V gave up 5 bases and J gave up 0 bases, with 8 bases separating them. The CDR3 sequence: CASSTRDSGANVLTF. The CDR3 DNA follows: TGTGCCAGCAGTACTAGGGACTCTGGGGCCAACGTCCTGACTTTC.

This clonotype was seen only a few times. The V call is TRBV18, the J call TRBJ2-7; 8 nucleotides agree with TRBD2. J gave up 3 bases and V 0 bases, and 7 bases lay outside the gene matches. CDR1 and CDR2 from the germline V gene are KGHSH and LQKENI. This CDR3 is 16 amino acids long. In DNA form, the CDR3 reads TGTGCCAGCTCACCACCTCCGGGACTAGACCGCTACGAGCAGTACTTC. It translates to CASSPPPGLDRYEQYF.

This chain uses TRBV5-1 with TRBJ2-7; 9 bases line up with TRBD2. V dropped 0 bases and J dropped 1; count of bases not matched to a gene: 8. The CDR3 spans 17 residues. Germline CDR1 is SGHRS and CDR2 is YFSETQ. CDR3 loop: CASSLAVISGSSYEQYF. Written as DNA, the CDR3 is TGCGCCAGCAGCTTGGCCGTTATTAGCGGGAGTTCCTACGAGCAGTACTTC. Using reference TRBV5-1 and TRBJ2-7 for the parts outside the CDR3, the full variable domain is KAGVTQTPRYLIKTRGQQVTLSCSPISGHRSVSWYQQTPGQGLQFLFEYFSETQRNKGNFPGRFSGRQFSNSRSEMNVSTLELGDSALYLCASSLAVISGSSYEQYFGPGTRLTVT.

Here the CDR3 DNA reads TGTGCCAGCAGCCGGTTGACTAGCGCGGCCTACGAGCAGTACTTC. It is translated as CASSRLTSAAYEQYF. The V call is TRBV4-2, the J call TRBJ2-7; 8 bases match TRBD2. Germline trimming cut 4 bases from V and 2 bases from J; bases unmatched to any gene: 7. The CDR3 contains 15 residues. CDR1 is LGHNA, CDR2 YNFKEQ, per germline.

This clonotype showed up just a few times. The rearrangement joins TRBV29-1 to TRBJ2-7, with D perhaps TRBD2 (5 bases). Trimming shortened V by 5 bases and J by 7 bases, and 27 bases separated the two germline ends. Germline CDR1 and CDR2: SQVTM and ANQGSEA. The CDR3 runs 16 residues. CDR3 sequence (DNA): TGCAGCGTTCGGGCCAAAAAGCCAGGCGGGCCAATAGAGCAGTACTTC. It specifies CSVRAKKPGGPIEQYF.

The J gene is TRBJ2-7, the V gene TRBV6-6; weak D call: TRBD2 (5 bases). The CDR3 covers 11 residues. Germline-derived CDR1 and CDR2 are MNHNY and SVGAGI (reference sequence). V was clipped by 2 bases and J by 6 bases, with 5 bases between them. CDR3 in amino acids: CASSYEGEQYF. In nucleotides, the CDR3 is TGTGCCAGCAGTTACGAGGGCGAGCAGTACTTC.

The V call is TRBV5-1, the J call TRBJ1-2, with a weak D call TRBD1 (5 bases). There are 15 residues in the CDR3. With 0 bases removed from V and 1 base from J, the gap between germline ends came to 10 bases. Germline V gives CDR1 SGHRS, CDR2 YFSETQ. The CDR3 DNA follows: TGCGCCAGCAGCTTGGGACAGTGGAATAACTATGGCTACACCTTC. This codes for CASSLGQWNNYGYTF.

The V call is TRBV20-1, the J call TRBJ2-1, with 14 bases lining up with TRBD2. The V gene's germline CDR1 is DFQATT and CDR2 SNEGSKA (reference sequence). The CDR3 is 13 residues long. After removal of 5 bases from V and 12 bases from J, the junction contained 6 bases not matched to a gene. CDR3 DNA: TGCAGTGCTGGTCCCGGGACTAGCGGGAGGCAGTTCTTC. This encodes CSAGPGTSGRQFF.

CDR3 DNA: TGCGCCAGCAGCGCCCAAATGAGCAGGGCGATCGCAGATACGCAGTATTTT. Its translation: CASSAQMSRAIADTQYF. The gene calls are TRBV5-1 and TRBJ2-3, with D perhaps matching TRBD1 (5 bases). The CDR3 is 17 amino acids. The V end was cut by 4 bases, the J end by 4 bases, with 22 bases between. Germline V gene sequence: CDR1 SGHRS, CDR2 YFSETQ.

Remarks on this clonotype: At one of its ends the junction is not consistent with the germline gene, which may arise from a read error. The V gene is TRBV20-1, the J gene TRBJ2-5; a weak D match, TRBD2 (6 bases). Germline values: CDR1 DFQATT, CDR2 SNEGSKA (reference sequence). The CDR3 sequence is 14 residues long. For the CDR3, the DNA is TGCAGTGCTAGGCGGAGGGGACCTGAGGAGACCCAGGACTTC. It translates to CSARRRGPEETQDF.

This clonotype was seen more than once but under ten times. This rearrangement joins TRBV28 to TRBJ1-1, with D unclear. The CDR3 is 13 amino acids. Looked up from germline, CDR1 is MDHEN and CDR2 is SYDVKM. V shed 6 bases and J shed 2 bases, with 10 bases lying between them. The CDR3: CASRPTVNTEAFF. As DNA, the CDR3 is TGTGCCAGCAGGCCAACTGTTAACACTGAAGCTTTCTTT.

This clonotype was detected once. This chain uses TRBV7-3 with TRBJ2-1, with D possibly being TRBD2 (5 bases). CDR1 is SGHTA, CDR2 FQGTGA, per germline. V lost 5 bases and J 10 bases, leaving 18 bases between the germline ends. This CDR3 is 14 amino acids long. The CDR3 sequence: CASSRNGWELEQFF. CDR3 in DNA: TGTGCCAGCAGCAGGAACGGGTGGGAGTTAGAGCAGTTCTTC.

The chain links TRBV29-1 to TRBJ1-1; unclear D gene. The CDR3 is made up of 11 amino acids. V lost 2 bases and J 7 bases, leaving 8 bases between the germline ends. The germline gives CDR1 SQVTM, CDR2 ANQGSEA. The CDR3 DNA sequence: TGCAGCGTTGAAATGCAGTATGAAGCTTTCTTT. Translating it yields CSVEMQYEAFF.

This chain links TRBV5-7 with TRBJ1-2; D uncertain. TRBV5-7 is classed as an ORF, of uncertain function. The V end was cut by 1 base, the J end by 3 bases, with 13 bases between. This CDR3 has 15 residues. The CDR3 DNA is TGTGCCAGCAGCTTGCGAGTGTGGCGACACTATGGCTACACCTTC. This encodes CASSLRVWRHYGYTF.

This chain links TRBV12-3 or TRBV12-4 with TRBJ2-7; 10 bases line up with TRBD2. V lost 7 bases, J lost 7 bases, and 10 bases stayed unmatched. The length of the CDR3 is 14 residues. Here the CDR3 DNA reads TGTGCCAGCACCGACGGACTAGCGGCGTATGAGCAGTACTTC. This translates into CASTDGLAAYEQYF.